These T cell receptor beta chains were read from a single sample in a study of T cell responses to AZD1222 COVID-19 vaccine. The method was immunoSEQ multiplex PCR; TCRdb's version includes in-frame clones alone and lacks a portion of them. There are around 88,000 clones in the sample; roughly 86% occur only once, and less than 6% lies in the top ten. This material consisted of peripheral blood, taken on day 0 of AZD1222 vaccination. The receptors were gathered from an adult in good health. Each CDR3 is given with its conserved first and last residue. Fields, in order: J gene, clone size, D gene, V gene, CDR3 DNA, CDR3 protein. D genes are given only for firm matches. Clone size, where shown, is once, few, many, or a class for clones that have expanded.

j_call: TRBJ1-1; clone_size: .; d_call: .; v_call: TRBV19; cdr3_nt: TGTGCCAGTAGGCATCCCTTTGCCATCTTTGAAGCTTTCTTT; cdr3_aa: CASRHPFAIFEAFF
j_call: TRBJ2-7; clone_size: once; d_call: TRBD2; v_call: TRBV28; cdr3_nt: TGTGCCAGCAGACTTAGCGGGAGGGGGTGGAACGAGCAGTACTTC; cdr3_aa: CASRLSGRGWNEQYF
j_call: TRBJ1-1; clone_size: .; d_call: .; v_call: TRBV11-2; cdr3_nt: TGTGCCAGCAGCTCGACAGGACGTGAGAACACTGAAGCTTTCTTT; cdr3_aa: CASSSTGRENTEAFF
j_call: TRBJ1-5; clone_size: .; d_call: .; v_call: TRBV6-2/TRBV6-3; cdr3_nt: TGTGCCAGCAGTAGGGGGAGTAGCAATCAGCCCCAGCATTTT; cdr3_aa: CASSRGSSNQPQHF
j_call: TRBJ2-5; clone_size: .; d_call: .; v_call: TRBV5-4; cdr3_nt: TGTGCCAGCAGCTTGGAGGGTTTCGAAGAGACCCAGTACTTC; cdr3_aa: CASSLEGFEETQYF
j_call: TRBJ2-4; clone_size: .; d_call: TRBD2; v_call: TRBV6-2/TRBV6-3; cdr3_nt: TGTGCCAGCAGTCCCCACACAGCGGGGAGAGACATTCAGTACTTC; cdr3_aa: CASSPHTAGRDIQYF
j_call: TRBJ2-2; clone_size: .; d_call: .; v_call: TRBV7-7; cdr3_nt: TGTGCTAGCAGCTTAGCGCGAGGGAGGTTTACCGGGGAGCTGTTTTTT; cdr3_aa: CASSLARGRFTGELFF
j_call: TRBJ1-6; clone_size: .; d_call: .; v_call: TRBV27; cdr3_nt: TGTGCCAGCAGTCTACCGGATTCCGTCTCCGGGGGTCATTCACCCCTCCACTTT; cdr3_aa: CASSLPDSVSGGHSPLHF
j_call: TRBJ1-2; clone_size: once; d_call: .; v_call: TRBV15; cdr3_nt: TGTGCCACCAGCAGAGATTACGGCAGACTGAACTATGGCTACACCTTC; cdr3_aa: CATSRDYGRLNYGYTF
j_call: TRBJ1-4; clone_size: .; d_call: TRBD1; v_call: TRBV19; cdr3_nt: TGTGCCAGTAGTACCCGGACAGGGGGCGTCGCAACTAATGAAAAACTGTTTTTT; cdr3_aa: CASSTRTGGVATNEKLFF
j_call: TRBJ1-3; clone_size: .; d_call: .; v_call: TRBV7-2; cdr3_nt: TGTGCCAGCAGCTCCCAGGGTTCTGGAAACACCATATATTTT; cdr3_aa: CASSSQGSGNTIYF
j_call: TRBJ2-3; clone_size: .; d_call: TRBD2; v_call: TRBV11-2; cdr3_nt: TGTGCCAGCAGCTTAGGGACTAGCGGGAGCCTTCCTAGCACAGATACGCAGTATTTT; cdr3_aa: CASSLGTSGSLPSTDTQYF
j_call: TRBJ1-1; clone_size: .; d_call: .; v_call: TRBV7-9; cdr3_nt: TGTGCCAGCAGCGCCCGGGACACGAACACTGAAGCTTTCTTT; cdr3_aa: CASSARDTNTEAFF
j_call: TRBJ1-6; clone_size: .; d_call: TRBD1; v_call: TRBV27; cdr3_nt: TGTGCCAGCAGTGGATCTCTGACAGGGAATAATTCACCCCTCCACTTT; cdr3_aa: CASSGSLTGNNSPLHF
j_call: TRBJ1-2; clone_size: .; d_call: TRBD1; v_call: TRBV6-5; cdr3_nt: TGTGCCAACAGGGGGGACAGTCCTAACTATGGCTACACCTTC; cdr3_aa: CANRGDSPNYGYTF